This T cell receptor beta chain was profiled in a study of T-cell reconstitution after alpha-beta-depleted transplantation in children. Overall study results and limits: TCRbeta diversity was high at day 60 in some patients (a result of surviving recipient T cells and thymic progenitors). Several hundred graft clones that had expanded were reportedly the source of alpha-beta T cells about two months after transplant. T-cell counts and diversity at one year post-transplant came mainly from newly produced T cells.

Unique molecular identifiers were used in preparing the TCRbeta library. TCRdb passed the PCR reads through MiXCR, listing each CDR3 protein once. The sample yields around 960,000 distinct CDR3 sequences, around 30% seen once. A note on this clonotype: Its antigen is not identified.

Germline lookup yields CDR1 SQVTM and CDR2 ANQGSEA. This CDR3 is 15 amino acids long. After removal of 6 bases from V and 2 bases from J, the junction contained 5 bases not matched to a gene. This material consisted of PBMCs, mostly from graft donor cells, taken 360 days after TCRalphabeta/CD19-depleted stem cell transplant. V and J are TRBV29-1 and TRBJ2-1; TRBD2 agrees at 12 bases. The receptor was derived from a boy younger than two who had a stem cell transplant for SCID, so the T cells may come from the graft donor. The CDR3 region has the DNA TGCAGCGTCCGGCGACTAGCGGGGGCCTACAATGAGCAGTTCTTC. Protein: CSVRRLAGAYNEQFF.